This T cell receptor beta chain was found in a study of CD8+ T cells in alopecia areata. Study-level results: Uncertainty about whether baseline CD8+ expansion is linked to response remains, with one nonresponder. Lesional tissue from the scalp (especially in alopecia totalis/universalis) showed higher clonality than normal scalp. Significant decreases in scalp clonality and expanded CD8+ clones followed tofacitinib treatment.

Treatment denoted: oral pan-JAK inhibitor, 5-10 mg twice daily. Extraction of RNA preceded its reverse transcription into cDNA, which served as the sequencing template. Assay used: immunoSEQ multiplex PCR; TCRdb lists only in-frame clones, some missing. The sample gives about 210,000 clones, approximately 40% of which show up once; about 2.6% is in the top ten. The table lists this clone with a few counts. Its specificity is unknown. This CDR3 is built from 12 residues. The germline gives CDR1 ENHRY, CDR2 SYGVKD. V dropped 2 bases and J dropped 4 bases, with 6 bases sitting between them. This chain uses TRBV10-3 with TRBJ2-7; possible D gene TRBD1, 6 bases. Here the sequenced sample was CD4+ T cells sorted from blood, taken around week 36, from a patient treated with tofacitinib. The sequence came from a human donor with alopecia areata. The CDR3: CAISETGYEQYF. The CDR3 region has the DNA TGTGCCATCAGTGAGACAGGGTACGAGCAGTACTTC.